The source of this TCR beta chain is a study of OX40 agonist ivuxolimab in advanced cancers. About the study as a whole: Ivuxolimab, which targeted the costimulatory receptor OX40 (CD134), was an agonistic, fully human IgG2 monoclonal antibody. Intravenous ivuxolimab was administered to patients every 2 weeks at six dose levels: 0.01, 0.1, 0.3, 1.5, 3 and 10 mg/kg. Among the roughly 52 dose-escalation patients, some 20 had hepatocellular carcinoma, approximately 15 melanoma, 9 renal cell carcinoma and 9 head and neck cancer. In the dose-escalation cohort, 82.7% of patients were male, and the mean age was roughly 60 years, with a range of roughly 20 to 79. Patients were allowed to have had prior anti-PD-1, anti-PD-L1 or anti-CTLA-4 therapy, and 40% of the dose-escalation patients had been treated with checkpoint inhibitors. Partial responses occurred in three dose-escalation patients: two with cutaneous melanoma and one with hepatocellular carcinoma. Peripheral TCRbeta sequencing aimed to test whether ivuxolimab altered TCR sequence diversity and caused clonal T-cell expansion. The paper covers the monotherapy dose-escalation part of the phase I ivuxolimab trial, which included N ≈ 52 patients.

The sample holds a few counts of this clone. There is no known antigen for this receptor. Base qualities are missing; no much larger clone stands one base away. Points the paper makes about the study in general: The antigen specificity of the peripheral T cells that underwent clonal expansion was not determined. In the 0.1-3.0 mg/kg groups, partial responders had among the lowest normalized peripheral clonal expansion, particularly in CD8+ T cells. Low levels of normalized T-cell clonal expansion were also seen in some patients who did not respond. Clonal expansion of both CD4+ and CD8+ blood T cells was observed from baseline to week 6 at doses 0.1 to 3.0 mg/kg. After ivuxolimab, more expanded clones were found on average in CD8+ T cells than in CD4+ T cells.

V is cut by 5 bases and J by 8 bases, and the space between the germline ends is 13 bases. The germline V gene (reference sequence) gives CDR1 as SEHNR and CDR2 as FQNEAQ. CDR3 length: 13 amino acids, cysteine to phenylalanine. Only the CDR3 DNA is retained, 39 bases long and in frame from the first base. The trial excluded patients who had a history of autoimmune disease or were on systemic immunosuppression. Peripheral blood for TCR sequencing was drawn from every dose cohort at baseline, at cycle 4 day 1 and at cycle 7 day 1. The samples were taken from a phase I, first-in-human, multicenter, open-label dose-escalation trial of ivuxolimab. The trial enrolled adults with locally advanced or metastatic head and neck squamous cell, hepatocellular, melanoma or renal cell carcinoma. CD4+ and CD8+ T cells were sorted separately from peripheral blood before TCR sequencing. Genomic DNA was isolated from the sorted cells so that the TCRbeta CDR3 region could be sequenced. The immunoSEQ Assay was used for sequencing of TCRbeta CDR3 regions. Imported from immuneACCESS, the table was reduced by TCRdb to in-frame sequences with V and J called. These copies leave out some clones; in studies compared against another copy, an unresolved V gene accounts for under half, and the cause of the remainder is not known. This sample has around 67,000 clones in its table, and about four fifths of those were observed once. Approximately 1.2% of the sample is in the top ten clones.

The chain is assembled from TRBV7-9 and TRBJ2-1; the D gene is unclear. Sequencing was performed on CD4+ or CD8+ T cells sorted from blood, taken in a trial of the OX40 agonist ivuxolimab. The TCR was taken from an adult with an advanced solid tumor such as melanoma, head and neck, liver or kidney cancer. The CDR3 protein: CASSEPHTDEQFF. The DNA reads TGTGCCAGCAGCGAACCCCATACGGATGAGCAGTTCTTC.